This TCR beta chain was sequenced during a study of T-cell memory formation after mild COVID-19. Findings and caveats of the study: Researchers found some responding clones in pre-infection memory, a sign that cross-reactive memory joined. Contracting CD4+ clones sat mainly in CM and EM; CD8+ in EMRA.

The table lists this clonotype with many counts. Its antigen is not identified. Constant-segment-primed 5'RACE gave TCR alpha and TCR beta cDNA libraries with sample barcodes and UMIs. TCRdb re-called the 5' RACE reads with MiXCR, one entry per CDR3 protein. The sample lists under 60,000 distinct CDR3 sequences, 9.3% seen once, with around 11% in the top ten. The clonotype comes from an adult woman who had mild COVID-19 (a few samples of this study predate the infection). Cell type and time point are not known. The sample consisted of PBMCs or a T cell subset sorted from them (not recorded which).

Here the CDR3 DNA reads TGCAGTGCTACGAGCGGACCCATTCCCATTCGGCGTGGCTACACCTTC. It is translated as CSATSGPIPIRRGYTF. V gene TRBV20-1 combines with J gene TRBJ1-2; no definite D call. CDR3 length: 16 amino acids. Germline values: CDR1 DFQATT, CDR2 SNEGSKA (reference sequence). V dropped 4 bases and J dropped 7 bases, with 25 bases sitting between them.